This T cell receptor (beta chain) was found in a study of CD8+CD57+ T cells in acquired aplastic anemia (dated by TCRdb to 2016 to 2019). Notes on the research overall: A mean of about 3.2 ug of DNA, ranging from about 0.2 to 27.4 ug, was extracted from sorted CD4+ and CD8+ cells. A CD8+CD57+ expansion meant a frequency higher than the mean frequency seen in healthy subjects. General findings and caveats noted by the study authors: Patients and healthy controls showed no significant difference in CD8+ Simpson's diversity (P=0.060). Roughly 30 CD8+ CDR3 sequences were found to be shared between patients and controls, but these sequences appeared to be highly expressed in patients and within the immunodominant clones of the patients.

Relative to germline, V is missing 5 bases and J is missing 14 bases, with 11 bases of the junction outside any gene match. The CDR3 sequence holds 12 residues, the cysteine and phenylalanine included. Only the CDR3 DNA stays, 36 bases, in frame from base 1. As encoded in the germline V gene (reference sequence), CDR1 is LNHDA while CDR2 is SQIVND. Points on this clonotype: No antigen is known for it. Nothing much larger sits one base from this clone, and base qualities are not available.

Expansion of CD8+CD57+ cells had been shown by flow cytometry in the patients chosen for sequencing. Every patient had severe acquired aplastic anemia, diagnosed using the International Study of Aplastic Anemia and Agranulocytosis and Camitta criteria. No therapy had been received by the patients at the time of blood sampling. In the study, sorted CD4+ and CD8+ blood T cells from patients with severe aplastic anemia and from healthy subjects underwent deep sequencing of TCR repertoires. Patients were enrolled in the USA under clinicaltrials.gov protocols 00001620, 01623167, 00001397, 00071045, 00081523 and 00961064. Ficoll-Paque density gradient centrifugation was used to isolate peripheral blood mononuclear cells. Before DNA extraction, CD4+ and CD8+ T cells were sorted by FACS or by magnetic beads. Profiling of TCR beta VDJ combinations and CDR3 sequences used genomic DNA as the template. An Illumina HiSeq 2000 was the platform used for TCR repertoire sequencing. From the authors' description of their analysis: Repertoire assessment relied on Simpson's diversity index, CDR3 size and DJ length profiles, and TRBV/TRBJ rearrangement plots. The most abundant DNA sequence in the deep sequencing data was defined as the immunodominant clone. CDR3 amino acid sequences were screened for sharing across subjects and were compared with published repertoires and the VDJdb database. TCRdb reran the public reads through fastp at Q25 and MiXCR, keeping productive beta chains. Every CDR3 protein is listed once, alongside the most common genes and DNA of its rows. The V and J calls reflect TCRdb's pipeline rather than the authors' work. This sample is represented by approximately 190,000 distinct CDR3 sequences; 40% to 50% of them were singletons. The ten largest clonotypes hold around 9.7% of the sample.

The sequencing input was sorted CD4+, CD8+, or CD8+CD57+ T cells (not recorded which) from PBMCs. The chain joins TRBV19 to TRBJ1-2; a stretch of 7 junction bases matches TRBD1. This TCR derives from a human donor with aplastic anemia. The sequenced DNA is TGTGCCAGTAGTTTGAGGGACAGTTTACCTACCTTC. Translated, this is CASSLRDSLPTF.